This TCR beta chain was identified during a study of blood T cells in healthy people across ages. Combining a sample-barcoded 5' primer with a J-beta primer mix, a second PCR ran for roughly 6 to 12 cycles. The template-switch adaptor was a 5' adaptor with 12 random nucleotides. It tagged each cDNA molecule. Each CDR3 protein is one row after TCRdb ran MiXCR on the 5' RACE reads. The table lists about 1.6 million distinct CDR3 sequences, approximately 32% of them singletons. Between the trimmed V and J ends, which lost 6 bases and 7 bases, there was a span of 9 bases. CDR3 size: 12 residues. CDR1 SGHTA and CDR2 FQGTGA come from the germline V gene.

The V and J genes are TRBV7-3 and TRBJ2-2, with D perhaps TRBD2 (5 bases). Sequenced material: blood. The clonotype comes from a woman aged 25 to 45 in good health. This chain's CDR3 is CASRQRGGELFF. DNA of the CDR3: TGTGCCAGCAGACAACGGGGCGGGGAGCTGTTTTTT.